The clone carrying this T cell receptor beta chain was detected a few times. Its antigen is as yet unknown. The record originates from a study of T-cell memory formation after mild COVID-19. Overall study results and limits: A balance of CD4 and CD8 characterized clones contracting day 15 to 85, whereas later expanders leaned CD4+.

This CDR3 is built from 14 residues. Germline CDR1 MNHEY, CDR2 SMNVEV (reference sequence). V lost 8 bases to trimming and J lost 7 bases, with 18 bases between them. TCRdb fed the 5' RACE reads into MiXCR, producing one record per CDR3 protein. The sample includes tens of thousands of distinct CDR3 sequences, less than 8% of them seen just once. The sequence was collected from an adult who had mild COVID-19 (a few samples of this study predate the infection). Cell type and time point are not known. The sequencing sample was made of PBMCs or a T cell subset sorted from them (not recorded which). The V gene is TRBV27, the J gene TRBJ2-1; a weak D match, TRBD1 (6 bases). In DNA, the CDR3 is TGTGCCAGCCAAGACAGGCCTTCAAGGAATGAGCAGTTCTTC. It translates to CASQDRPSRNEQFF.